A selection of T cell receptor beta chains follows, all from one sample in a study of CXCR3-negative and CXCR3-positive naive CD8 T cells. TCRdb reanalyzed the 5' RACE reads, giving one entry per CDR3 protein sequence and no DNA. The sample is made up of about 6,800 distinct CDR3 sequences, and the top ten hold 1% to 1.5% of it. The sequenced sample consisted of naive CXCR3- CD8+ T cells from blood. Receptors originate from a human donor in good health. Some clones in this sample may be carry-over from other donors' samples. CDR3s include the opening cysteine and the closing phenylalanine or tryptophan. The order of the fields is V gene, J gene, CDR3 length, clone size, CDR3 protein. A clone size is listed for some rows: how often the clone was seen (once, few, many), or a class if it is expanded.

v_gene: TRBV29-1; j_gene: TRBJ2-1; len: 15; abundance: medium-sized; CDR3aa: CSVGGLAGVTNEQFF
v_gene: TRBV6-5; j_gene: TRBJ1-6; len: 13; abundance: medium-sized; CDR3aa: CASSASYNSPLHF
v_gene: TRBV6-1; j_gene: TRBJ1-5; len: 14; abundance: medium-sized; CDR3aa: CASSGPSSNQPQHF
v_gene: TRBV2; j_gene: TRBJ2-7; len: 15; abundance: medium-sized; CDR3aa: CASSGGTGGLYEQYF
v_gene: TRBV12-3/TRBV12-4; j_gene: TRBJ1-5; len: 14; abundance: medium-sized; CDR3aa: CASSLEGTGQPQHF
v_gene: TRBV6-5; j_gene: TRBJ2-1; len: 16; abundance: NA; CDR3aa: CASSEQLAGGYNEQFF
v_gene: TRBV20-1; j_gene: TRBJ2-3; len: 15; abundance: NA; CDR3aa: CSARVLAGDTDTQYF
v_gene: TRBV13; j_gene: TRBJ2-7; len: 17; abundance: NA; CDR3aa: CASSAGGDIGLASEQYF
v_gene: TRBV3-1; j_gene: TRBJ2-7; len: 15; abundance: NA; CDR3aa: CASSQGQGGADEQYF
v_gene: TRBV4-1; j_gene: TRBJ1-2; len: 16; abundance: medium-sized; CDR3aa: CASSQEENSLYYGYTF
v_gene: TRBV29-1; j_gene: TRBJ1-2; len: 14; abundance: medium-sized; CDR3aa: CSGFGQTGMGGYTF
v_gene: TRBV6-2/TRBV6-3; j_gene: TRBJ1-1; len: 15; abundance: medium-sized; CDR3aa: CASSYTSDGYTEAFF
v_gene: TRBV29-1; j_gene: TRBJ2-1; len: 17; abundance: medium-sized; CDR3aa: CSVDGYLGRAAYNEQFF
v_gene: TRBV2; j_gene: TRBJ2-4; len: 12; abundance: NA; CDR3aa: CASSEARNIQYF
v_gene: TRBV20-1; j_gene: TRBJ2-3; len: 15; abundance: NA; CDR3aa: CSARDSLAGTDTQYF
v_gene: TRBV5-1; j_gene: TRBJ1-1; len: 14; abundance: medium-sized; CDR3aa: CASSSGTGNTEAFF